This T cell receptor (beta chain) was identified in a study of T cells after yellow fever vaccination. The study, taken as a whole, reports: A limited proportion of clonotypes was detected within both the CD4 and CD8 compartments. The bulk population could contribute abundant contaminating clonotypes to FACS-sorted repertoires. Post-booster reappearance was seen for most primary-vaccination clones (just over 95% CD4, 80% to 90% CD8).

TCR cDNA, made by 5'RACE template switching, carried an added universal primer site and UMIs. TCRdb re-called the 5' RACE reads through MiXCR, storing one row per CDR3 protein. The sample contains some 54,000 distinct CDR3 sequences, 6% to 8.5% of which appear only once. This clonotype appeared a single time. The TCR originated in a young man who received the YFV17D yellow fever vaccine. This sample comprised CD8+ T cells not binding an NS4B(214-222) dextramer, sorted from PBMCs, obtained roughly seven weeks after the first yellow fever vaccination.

The CDR3: CASSGDTEAYQPQHF. The CDR3 coding sequence is TGTGCCAGCAGCGGAGACACGGAGGCGTATCAGCCCCAGCATTTT. The chain employs TRBV7-9 and TRBJ1-5; no definite D call. The CDR3 is 15 residues long. Germline V gene lookup returns CDR1 SEHNR and CDR2 FQNEAQ (reference sequence). The V end was cut by 5 bases, the J end by 5 bases, with 16 bases between.